This T cell receptor (beta chain) came from a study of blood T cell repertoires in COVID-19. As for the study in general: The United States, Italy and Spain supplied acute and convalescent COVID-19 samples. PBMCs, B-cell-depleted T cells, or T cells were the source of the cDNA or gDNA that made up the material.

In the original workflow: Amplification with reference gene primers provided the estimates of nucleated cell counts. TCRdb's copy holds only in-frame clones and misses some; the assay was immunoSEQ multiplex PCR. D and trimming were read from the DNA, whereas the V and J calls and clone size are those reported in that table. The table records fewer than 250,000 clones, approximately 84% of them present only once. The germline gives CDR1 SGHRS, CDR2 YFSETQ. J gave up 5 bases and V 3 bases, and 4 bases lay outside the gene matches. The CDR3 runs to 14 residues. The source is a man aged 45-65 years with acute or convalescent COVID-19. V gene TRBV5-1 combines with J gene TRBJ2-2, with 7 nucleotides matching TRBD1. The sample was peripheral blood. CDR3 in amino acids: CASSSGGVTGELFF. CDR3 DNA: TGCGCCAGCAGCTCAGGGGGTGTTACCGGGGAGCTGTTTTTT.